The rows below give T cell receptor beta chains drawn from one sample of a study of cytomegalovirus exposure and HLA in healthy donors. Produced via immunoSEQ multiplex PCR; TCRdb's table is partial and in-frame only. The sample carries around 110,000 clones, more than 65% recorded once. Sequenced input: PBMCs. Every receptor here comes from a man in his thirties or forties in good health and CMV-seronegative. Both conserved end residues are part of each CDR3. The D gene is left open where the match is weak. Size is omitted from some rows. Given values are once, few, many or a class for expanded clones.

NA	TRBJ1-5	TRBV28	TRBD1	CASIQGVSGNQPQHF	TGTGCCAGCATCCAGGGGGTTTCTGGCAATCAGCCCCAGCATTTT
NA	TRBJ2-7	TRBV6-5	NA	CASSFGRDEQYF	TGTGCCAGCAGTTTCGGTCGAGACGAGCAGTACTTC
NA	TRBJ2-2	TRBV5-1	NA	CASSLRAGRGTGELFF	TGCGCCAGCAGCTTGAGGGCGGGTCGAGGGACCGGGGAGCTGTTTTTT
NA	TRBJ1-3	TRBV6-5	NA	CASSYYSGAGNTIYF	TGTGCCAGCAGTTACTACTCGGGGGCTGGAAACACCATATATTTT
NA	TRBJ2-7	TRBV5-6	TRBD1	CASSPGRQGGPEQYF	TGTGCCAGCAGCCCCGGGAGACAGGGGGGCCCCGAGCAGTACTTC
few	TRBJ1-1	TRBV14	NA	CASRLTAMNTEAFF	TGTGCCAGCAGACTGACAGCTATGAACACTGAAGCTTTCTTT
NA	TRBJ2-1	TRBV6-1	TRBD1	CASSESFTGDLDEQFF	TGTGCCAGCAGTGAGTCCTTTACAGGGGATTTGGATGAGCAGTTCTTC
once	TRBJ1-1	TRBV11-2	NA	CASTPFFF	TGTGCCAGCACCCCCTTTTTCTTT
NA	TRBJ1-5	TRBV9	NA	CASRGGTQGYQPQHF	TGTGCCAGCAGGGGGGGAACTCAGGGCTATCAGCCCCAGCATTTT
NA	TRBJ1-1	TRBV27	NA	CASSFWERTEAFF	TGTGCCAGCAGTTTCTGGGAGCGCACTGAGGCTTTCTTT
NA	TRBJ1-6	TRBV30	NA	CAWGTGYSPLHF	TGTGCCTGGGGGACTGGGTATTCACCCCTCCACTTT
NA	TRBJ2-2	TRBV6-4	TRBD2	CASSDSALAENTGELFF	TGTGCCAGCAGTGACTCGGCACTAGCGGAGAACACCGGGGAGCTGTTTTTT
NA	TRBJ1-1	TRBV30	NA	CAWSVMAGNTEAFF	TGTGCCTGGAGTGTAATGGCGGGGAACACTGAAGCTTTCTTT
NA	TRBJ1-1	TRBV7-9	NA	CASSLRQTNTEAFF	TGTGCCAGCAGCTTAAGACAGACTAACACTGAAGCTTTCTTT
NA	TRBJ2-4	TRBV4-1	NA	CASSHGGGIAKNIQYF	TGCGCCAGCAGCCATGGAGGAGGGATAGCCAAAAACATTCAGTACTTC
NA	TRBJ1-1	TRBV27	NA	CASSSQGMNTEAFF	TGTGCCAGCAGTTCACAGGGAATGAACACTGAAGCTTTCTTT
NA	TRBJ1-5	TRBV19	NA	CASSIDPQVNQPQHF	TGTGCCAGTAGTATAGATCCACAGGTCAATCAGCCCCAGCATTTT
NA	TRBJ1-1	TRBV4-1	NA	CASRGAGTEAFF	TGCGCCAGCAGGGGGGCGGGCACTGAAGCTTTCTTT
few	TRBJ1-2	TRBV14	NA	CASSQAGDGYTF	TGTGCCAGCAGCCAGGCGGGCGATGGCTACACCTTC
few	TRBJ2-7	TRBV6-6	TRBD1	CAIKPQTGGYEQYF	TGTGCCATCAAACCCCAGACAGGGGGCTACGAGCAGTACTTC
NA	TRBJ2-5	TRBV6-6	NA	CASSYLTGRESKQYF	TGTGCCAGCAGCTATCTGACAGGCCGCGAAAGCAAGCAGTACTTC
NA	TRBJ1-1	TRBV10-3	NA	CAISVRGENTEAFF	TGTGCCATCAGTGTGCGGGGGGAGAACACTGAAGCTTTCTTT
NA	TRBJ1-1	TRBV18	NA	CASAQNEAQNTEAFF	TGTGCCAGCGCACAAAACGAGGCCCAGAACACTGAAGCTTTCTTT
NA	TRBJ2-2	TRBV5-7	TRBD2	CASSNGLAGISTGELFF	TGTGCCAGCAGCAACGGACTAGCGGGGATTAGCACCGGGGAGCTGTTTTTT
once	TRBJ2-1	TRBV11-2	NA	CASSSRGLIIFF	TGTGCCAGCAGCTCGAGAGGACTTATTATCTTCTTC
NA	TRBJ2-1	TRBV11-2	NA	CASSLGPRANGEQFF	TGTGCCAGCAGCTTAGGGCCCAGGGCGAATGGAGAGCAGTTCTTC
NA	TRBJ1-1	TRBV9	TRBD1	CASSVTGENTEAFF	TGTGCCAGCAGCGTTACAGGGGAGAACACTGAAGCTTTCTTT
NA	TRBJ2-1	TRBV5-1	TRBD1	CASSLVVGGYEQFF	TGCGCCAGCAGCTTGGTAGTAGGGGGCTATGAGCAGTTCTTC
NA	TRBJ1-1	TRBV5-4	NA	CASRVNGEGEAFF	TGTGCCAGCAGGGTCAACGGGGAGGGTGAAGCTTTCTTT
NA	TRBJ2-7	TRBV9	TRBD2	CASSVAGGESYEQYF	TGTGCCAGCAGCGTAGCGGGAGGGGAATCCTACGAGCAGTACTTC
NA	TRBJ2-5	TRBV4-2	NA	CASSLREQETQYF	TGTGCCAGCAGCTTGCGGGAACAAGAGACCCAGTACTTC
NA	TRBJ2-2	TRBV9	TRBD2	CASSQGLVNTGELFF	TGTGCCAGCAGCCAGGGACTAGTGAACACCGGGGAGCTGTTTTTT
NA	TRBJ2-3	TRBV5-1	NA	CASSPQGTDTQYF	TGCGCCAGCAGCCCGCAGGGCACAGATACGCAGTATTTT
few	TRBJ1-3	TRBV6-1	NA	CASSEKSGVTSGNTIYF	TGTGCCAGCAGTGAAAAGTCAGGGGTCACCTCTGGAAACACCATATATTTT
NA	TRBJ2-7	TRBV7-3	TRBD2	CASSPREPSGGRNF	TGTGCCAGCAGCCCACGAGAACCTAGCGGGGGGCGGAACTTC
NA	TRBJ2-7	TRBV4-1	NA	CASSATDEQYF	TGCGCCAGCAGCGCCACAGACGAGCAGTACTTC
NA	TRBJ2-3	TRBV7-9	NA	CASSLRLREDTQYF	TGTGCCAGCAGCTTAAGGTTACGGGAGGATACGCAGTATTTT